This T cell receptor (beta chain) was captured in a study of blood T cell repertoires in COVID-19. Study summary: The United States, Italy and Spain were the sources of the acute and convalescent COVID-19 samples.

The CDR3 is 14 amino acids. J gave up 6 bases and V 6 bases, and 9 bases lay outside the gene matches. The germline gives CDR1 LGHDT, CDR2 YNNKEL (reference sequence). This table comes from immunoSEQ multiplex PCR, and its TCRdb copy is limited to in-frame clones, with some not included. The table records 200,000 to 250,000 clones, about 80% of them present only once. The participants were between roughly 18 and 89 years old and came from fewer than 25 US areas. Categorization into cohorts depended on clinical history that participants reported. The sequenced sample was PBMCs or T cells enriched from blood (not recorded which). The receptor's source is a man between 60 and 75 years old who had recovered from COVID-19. The chain combines TRBV3-1 (or the pseudogene TRBV3-2) with TRBJ1-2; 8 nucleotides match TRBD1. The CDR3 bases are TGTGCCAGCAGGTACAGGGGGAGAGACGATGGCTACACCTTC. This translates into CASRYRGRDDGYTF.